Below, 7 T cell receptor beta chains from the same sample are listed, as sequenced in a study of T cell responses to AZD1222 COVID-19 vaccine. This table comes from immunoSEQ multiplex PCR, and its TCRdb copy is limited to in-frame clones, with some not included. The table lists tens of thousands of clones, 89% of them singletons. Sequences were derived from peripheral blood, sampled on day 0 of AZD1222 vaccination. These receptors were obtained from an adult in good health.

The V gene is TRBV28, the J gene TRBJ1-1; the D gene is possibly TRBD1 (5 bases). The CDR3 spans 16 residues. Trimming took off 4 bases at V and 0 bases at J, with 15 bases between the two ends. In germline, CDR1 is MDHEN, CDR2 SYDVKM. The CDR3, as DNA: TGTGCCAGCAGTTGGCCTGGGGGTGTATTGAACACTGAAGCTTTCTTT. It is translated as CASSWPGGVLNTEAFF.

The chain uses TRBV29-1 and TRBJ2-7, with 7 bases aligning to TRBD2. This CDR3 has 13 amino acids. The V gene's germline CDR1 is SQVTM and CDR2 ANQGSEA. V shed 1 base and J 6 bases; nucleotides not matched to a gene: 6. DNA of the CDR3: TGCAGCGTTGAAGTGGCCCGCGGGGGCGAGCAGTACTTC. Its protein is CSVEVARGGEQYF.

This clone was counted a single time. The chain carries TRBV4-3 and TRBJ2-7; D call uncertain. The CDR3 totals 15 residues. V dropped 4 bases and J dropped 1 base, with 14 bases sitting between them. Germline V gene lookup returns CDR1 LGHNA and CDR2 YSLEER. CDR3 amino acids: CASSRDGEASYEQYF. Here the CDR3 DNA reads TGCGCCAGCAGCCGAGATGGCGAGGCATCCTACGAGCAGTACTTC.

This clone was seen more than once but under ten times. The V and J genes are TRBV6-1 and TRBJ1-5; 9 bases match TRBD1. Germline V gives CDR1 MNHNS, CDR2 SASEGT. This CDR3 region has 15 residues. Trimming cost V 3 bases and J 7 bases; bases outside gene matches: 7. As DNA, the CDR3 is TGTGCCAGCAGTGAGGCTACAGGGGGCCAACAGCCCCAGCATTTT. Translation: CASSEATGGQQPQHF.

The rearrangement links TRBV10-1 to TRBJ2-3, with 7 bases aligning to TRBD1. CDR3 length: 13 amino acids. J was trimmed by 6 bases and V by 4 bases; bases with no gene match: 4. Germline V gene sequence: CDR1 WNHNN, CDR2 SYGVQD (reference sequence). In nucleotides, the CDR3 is TGCGCCAGCAGTGCCCAGGGGGTGGATACGCAGTATTTT. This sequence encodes CASSAQGVDTQYF.

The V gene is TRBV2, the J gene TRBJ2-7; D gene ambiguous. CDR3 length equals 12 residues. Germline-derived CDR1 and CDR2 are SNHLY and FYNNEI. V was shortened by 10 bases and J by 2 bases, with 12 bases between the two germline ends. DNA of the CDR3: TGTGCCACCAGGACGGTGACCTACGAGCAGTACTTC. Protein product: CATRTVTYEQYF.

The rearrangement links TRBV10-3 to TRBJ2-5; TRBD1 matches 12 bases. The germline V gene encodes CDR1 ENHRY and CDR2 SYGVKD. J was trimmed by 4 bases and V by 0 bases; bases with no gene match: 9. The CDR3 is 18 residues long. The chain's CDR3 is CAISESQYGTGGRETQYF. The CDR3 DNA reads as TGTGCCATCAGTGAGTCCCAATATGGGACAGGGGGCCGAGAGACCCAGTACTTC.